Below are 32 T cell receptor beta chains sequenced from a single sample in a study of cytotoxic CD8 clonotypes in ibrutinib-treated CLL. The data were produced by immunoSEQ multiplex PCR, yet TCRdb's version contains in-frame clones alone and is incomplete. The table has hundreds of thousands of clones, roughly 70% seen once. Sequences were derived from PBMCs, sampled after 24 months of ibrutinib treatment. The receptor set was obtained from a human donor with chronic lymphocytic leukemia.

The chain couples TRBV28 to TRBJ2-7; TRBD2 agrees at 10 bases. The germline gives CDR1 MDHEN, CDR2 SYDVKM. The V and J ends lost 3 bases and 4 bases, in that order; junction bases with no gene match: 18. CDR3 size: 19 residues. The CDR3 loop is CASSFPLAGDSLSPYEQYF. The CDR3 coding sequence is TGTGCCAGCAGTTTCCCTCTAGCGGGAGATTCCCTTAGCCCTTACGAGCAGTACTTC. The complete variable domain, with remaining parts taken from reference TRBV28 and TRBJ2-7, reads DVKVTQSSRYLVKRTGEKVFLECVQDMDHENMFWYRQDPGLGLRLIYFSYDVKMKEKGDIPEGYSVSREKKERFSLILESASTNQTSMYLCASSFPLAGDSLSPYEQYFGPGTRLTVT.

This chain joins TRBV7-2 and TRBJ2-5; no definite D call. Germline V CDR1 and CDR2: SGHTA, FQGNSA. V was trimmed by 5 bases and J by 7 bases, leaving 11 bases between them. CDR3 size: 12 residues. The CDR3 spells CASSLPAGTQYF. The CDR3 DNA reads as TGTGCCAGCAGCCTTCCGGCCGGGACCCAGTACTTC.

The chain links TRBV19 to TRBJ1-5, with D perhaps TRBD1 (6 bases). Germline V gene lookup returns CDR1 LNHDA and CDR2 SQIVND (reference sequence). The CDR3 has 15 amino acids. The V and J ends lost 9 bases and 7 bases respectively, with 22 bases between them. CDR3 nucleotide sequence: TGTGCCAGCCGGGGGGGGCGAGGGGATGGACAGCCCCAGCATTTT. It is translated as CASRGGRGDGQPQHF.

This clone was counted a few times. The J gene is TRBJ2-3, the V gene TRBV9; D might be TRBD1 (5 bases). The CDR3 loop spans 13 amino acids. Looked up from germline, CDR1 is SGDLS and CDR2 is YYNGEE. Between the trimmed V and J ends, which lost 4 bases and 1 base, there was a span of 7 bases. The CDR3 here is CASSMTGTDTQYF. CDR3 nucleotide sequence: TGTGCCAGCAGCATGACAGGCACAGATACGCAGTATTTT.

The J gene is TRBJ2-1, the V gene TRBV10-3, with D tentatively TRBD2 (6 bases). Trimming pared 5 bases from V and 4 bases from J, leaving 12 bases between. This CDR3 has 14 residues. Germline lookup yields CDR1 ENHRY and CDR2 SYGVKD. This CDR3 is CAISPIGLYNEQFF. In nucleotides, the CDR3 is TGTGCCATCAGTCCCATTGGACTATACAATGAGCAGTTCTTC.

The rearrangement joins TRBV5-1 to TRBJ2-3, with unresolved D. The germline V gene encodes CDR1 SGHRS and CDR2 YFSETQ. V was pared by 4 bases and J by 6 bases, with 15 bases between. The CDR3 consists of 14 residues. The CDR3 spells CASSPTSAADTQYF. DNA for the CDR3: TGCGCCAGCAGCCCGACATCCGCGGCGGATACGCAGTATTTT.

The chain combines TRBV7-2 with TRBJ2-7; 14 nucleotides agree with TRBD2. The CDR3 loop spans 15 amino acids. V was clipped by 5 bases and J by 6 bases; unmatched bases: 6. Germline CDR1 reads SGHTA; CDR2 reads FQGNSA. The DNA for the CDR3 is TGTGCCAGCAGCCCCACCGGGACTAGCGGGAGCGAGCAGTACTTC. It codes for CASSPTGTSGSEQYF.

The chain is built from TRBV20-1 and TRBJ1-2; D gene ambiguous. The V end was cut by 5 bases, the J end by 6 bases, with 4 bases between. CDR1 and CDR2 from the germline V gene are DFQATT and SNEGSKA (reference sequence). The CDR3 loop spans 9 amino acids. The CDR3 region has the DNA TGCAGTGCTCAACATGGCTACACCTTC. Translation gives CSAQHGYTF.

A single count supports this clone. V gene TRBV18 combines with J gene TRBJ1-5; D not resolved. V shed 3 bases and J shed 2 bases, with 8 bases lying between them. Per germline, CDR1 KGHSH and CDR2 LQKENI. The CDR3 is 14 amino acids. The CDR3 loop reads CASSPQVGNQPQHF. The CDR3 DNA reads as TGTGCCAGCTCACCTCAGGTTGGCAATCAGCCCCAGCATTTT. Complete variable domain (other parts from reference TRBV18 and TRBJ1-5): NAGVMQNPRHLVRRRGQEARLRCSPMKGHSHVYWYRQLPEEGLKFMVYLQKENIIDESGMPKERFSAEFPKEGPSILRIQQVVRGDSAAYFCASSPQVGNQPQHFGDGTRLSIL.

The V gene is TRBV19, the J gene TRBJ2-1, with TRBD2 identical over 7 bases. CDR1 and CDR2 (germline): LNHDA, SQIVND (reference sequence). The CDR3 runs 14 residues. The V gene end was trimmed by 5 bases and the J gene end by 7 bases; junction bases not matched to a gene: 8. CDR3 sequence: CASSRGRDENEQFF. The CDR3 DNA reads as TGTGCCAGTAGTCGTGGGAGGGATGAGAATGAGCAGTTCTTC.

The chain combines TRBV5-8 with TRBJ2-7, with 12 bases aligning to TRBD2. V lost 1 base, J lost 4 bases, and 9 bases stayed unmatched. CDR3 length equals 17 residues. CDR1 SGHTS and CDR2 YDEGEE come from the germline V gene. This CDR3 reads CASSLLLAGGPPYEQYF. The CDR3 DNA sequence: TGTGCCAGCAGCTTGTTACTAGCGGGAGGCCCCCCGTACGAGCAGTACTTC.

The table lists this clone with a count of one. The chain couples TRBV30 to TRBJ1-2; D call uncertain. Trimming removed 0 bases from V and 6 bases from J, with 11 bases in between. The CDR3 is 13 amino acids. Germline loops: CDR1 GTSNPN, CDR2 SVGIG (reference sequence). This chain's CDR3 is CAWSVKRVDGYTF. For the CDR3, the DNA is TGTGCCTGGAGTGTTAAAAGAGTAGATGGCTACACCTTC.

CDR3 region: CASSWLARPEQYF. The CDR3 coding sequence is TGTGCCAGCAGCTGGCTAGCGAGACCGGAGCAGTACTTC. The chain joins TRBV7-2 to TRBJ2-5; D might be TRBD2 (6 bases). The CDR3 runs to 13 residues. The V end was cut by 4 bases, the J end by 11 bases, with 17 bases between. Germline lookup yields CDR1 SGHTA and CDR2 FQGNSA. Full variable domain (rest looked up from reference TRBV7-2 and TRBJ2-5): GAGVSQSPSNKVTEKGKDVELRCDPISGHTALYWYRQSLGQGLEFLIYFQGNSAPDKSGLPSDRFSAERTGGSVSTLTIQRTQQEDSAVYLCASSWLARPEQYFGPGTRLLVL.

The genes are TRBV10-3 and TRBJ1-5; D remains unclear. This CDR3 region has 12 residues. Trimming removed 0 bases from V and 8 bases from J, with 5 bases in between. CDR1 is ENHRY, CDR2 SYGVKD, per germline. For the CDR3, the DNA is TGTGCCATCAGTGAGTCGCGTGAGCCCCAGCATTTT. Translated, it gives CAISESREPQHF.

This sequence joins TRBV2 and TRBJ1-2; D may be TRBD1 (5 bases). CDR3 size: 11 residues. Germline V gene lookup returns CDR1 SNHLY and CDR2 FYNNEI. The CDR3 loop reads CAAVRGYGYTF. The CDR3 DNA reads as TGTGCTGCGGTTCGGGGGTATGGCTACACCTTC.

CDR3: CASSFEFGVQGYTF. In DNA form, the CDR3 reads TGTGCCAGCAGTTTTGAATTTGGGGTCCAGGGCTACACCTTC. This chain links TRBV27 with TRBJ1-2, with no clear D. Between the trimmed V and J ends, which lost 3 bases and 8 bases, there was a span of 16 bases. The germline gives CDR1 MNHEY, CDR2 SMNVEV (reference sequence). CDR3 length: 14 residues.

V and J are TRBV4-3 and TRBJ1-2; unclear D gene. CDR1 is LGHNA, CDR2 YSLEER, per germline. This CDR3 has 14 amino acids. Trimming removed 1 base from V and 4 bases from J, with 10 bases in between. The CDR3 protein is CASSQGTAAYGYTF. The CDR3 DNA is TGCGCCAGCAGCCAAGGGACCGCCGCCTATGGCTACACCTTC.

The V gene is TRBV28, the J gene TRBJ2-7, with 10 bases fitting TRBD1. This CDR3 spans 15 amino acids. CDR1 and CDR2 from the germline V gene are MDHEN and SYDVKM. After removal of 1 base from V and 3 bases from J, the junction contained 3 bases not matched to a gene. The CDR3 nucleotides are TGTGCCAGCAGTTTATCGAGGACAGGGGGCTACGAGCAGTACTTC. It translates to CASSLSRTGGYEQYF.

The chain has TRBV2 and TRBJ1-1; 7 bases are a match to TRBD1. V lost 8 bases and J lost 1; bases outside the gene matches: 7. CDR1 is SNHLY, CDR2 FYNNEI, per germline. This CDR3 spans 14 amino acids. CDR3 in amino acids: CASEGQLENTEAFF. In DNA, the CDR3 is TGTGCCAGCGAGGGACAGCTAGAGAACACTGAAGCTTTCTTT.

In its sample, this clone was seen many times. The CDR3: CASSTGSSYEQYF. The CDR3 DNA reads as TGTGCCAGCAGCACCGGGTCCTCCTACGAGCAGTACTTC. The chain uses TRBV9 and TRBJ2-7; D uncertain. V was cut by 4 bases and J by 0 bases, with 8 bases left in between. Germline assignment: CDR1 SGDLS and CDR2 YYNGEE. The CDR3 runs to 13 residues.

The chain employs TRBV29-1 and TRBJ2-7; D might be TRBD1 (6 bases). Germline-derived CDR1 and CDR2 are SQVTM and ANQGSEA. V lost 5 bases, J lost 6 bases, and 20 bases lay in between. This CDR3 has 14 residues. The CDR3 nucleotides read TGCAGCGTTCATACTGGACAGACCCTGGGCGAGCAGTACTTC. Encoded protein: CSVHTGQTLGEQYF.

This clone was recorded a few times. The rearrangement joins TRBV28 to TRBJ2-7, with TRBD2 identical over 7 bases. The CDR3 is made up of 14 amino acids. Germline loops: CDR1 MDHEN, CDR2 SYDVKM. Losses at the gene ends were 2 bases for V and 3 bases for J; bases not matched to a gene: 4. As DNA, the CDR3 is TGTGCCAGCAGTTTACCAGCGGGGCGCTACGAGCAGTACTTC. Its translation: CASSLPAGRYEQYF.

CDR3 sequence (DNA): TGTGCCAGCAGCCCCCCTGGGCGGGACAGGGGATCGGGCGAGCAGTACTTC. It is translated as CASSPPGRDRGSGEQYF. The chain employs TRBV7-2 and TRBJ2-7; TRBD1 matches 10 bases. The CDR3 extends over 17 amino acids. CDR1 and CDR2 from the germline V gene are SGHTA and FQGNSA. V lost 5 bases and J lost 6; bases outside the gene matches: 16. Looking up the rest from reference TRBV7-2 and TRBJ2-7 gives the full variable domain: GAGVSQSPSNKVTEKGKDVELRCDPISGHTALYWYRQSLGQGLEFLIYFQGNSAPDKSGLPSDRFSAERTGGSVSTLTIQRTQQEDSAVYLCASSPPGRDRGSGEQYFGPGTRLTVT.

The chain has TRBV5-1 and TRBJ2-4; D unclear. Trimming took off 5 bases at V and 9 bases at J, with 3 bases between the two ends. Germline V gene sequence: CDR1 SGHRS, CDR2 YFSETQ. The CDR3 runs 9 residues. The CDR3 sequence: CASRCIQYF. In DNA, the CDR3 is TGCGCCAGCAGATGCATTCAGTACTTC. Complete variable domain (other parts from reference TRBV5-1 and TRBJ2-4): KAGVTQTPRYLIKTRGQQVTLSCSPISGHRSVSWYQQTPGQGLQFLFEYFSETQRNKGNFPGRFSGRQFSNSRSEMNVSTLELGDSALYLCASRCIQYFGAGTRLSVL.

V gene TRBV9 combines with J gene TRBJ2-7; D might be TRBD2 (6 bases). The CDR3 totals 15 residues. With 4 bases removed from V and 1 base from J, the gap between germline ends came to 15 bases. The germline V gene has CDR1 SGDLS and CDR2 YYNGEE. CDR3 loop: CASSTGRDSSYEQYF. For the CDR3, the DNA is TGTGCCAGCAGCACCGGCAGGGACTCATCCTACGAGCAGTACTTC.

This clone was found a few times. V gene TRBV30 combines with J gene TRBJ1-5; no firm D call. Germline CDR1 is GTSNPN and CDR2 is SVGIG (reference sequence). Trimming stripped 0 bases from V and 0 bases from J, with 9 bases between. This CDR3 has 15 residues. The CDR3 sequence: CAWSVRGYSNQPQHF. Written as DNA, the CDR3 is TGTGCCTGGAGTGTGCGGGGATATAGCAATCAGCCCCAGCATTTT.

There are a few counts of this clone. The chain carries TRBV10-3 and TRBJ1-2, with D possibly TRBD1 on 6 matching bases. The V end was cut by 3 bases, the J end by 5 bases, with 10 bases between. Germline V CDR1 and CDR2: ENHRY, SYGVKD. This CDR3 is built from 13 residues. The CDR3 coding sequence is TGTGCCATCAGTGATCGAGGGGGGTATGGCTACACCTTC. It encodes CAISDRGGYGYTF.

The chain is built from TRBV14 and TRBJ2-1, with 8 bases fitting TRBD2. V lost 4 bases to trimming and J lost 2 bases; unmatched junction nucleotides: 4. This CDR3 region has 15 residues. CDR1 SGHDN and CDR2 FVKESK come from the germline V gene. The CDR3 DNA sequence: TGTGCCAGCAGCCCTTATAGCGGGACCTACAATGAGCAGTTCTTC. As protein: CASSPYSGTYNEQFF.

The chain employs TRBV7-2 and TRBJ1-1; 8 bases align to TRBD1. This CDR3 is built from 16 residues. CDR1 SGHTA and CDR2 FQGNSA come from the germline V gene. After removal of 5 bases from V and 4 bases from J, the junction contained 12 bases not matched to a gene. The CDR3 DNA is TGTGCCAGCAGCCCCAGACAGGGGCCTCGGGGCACTGAAGCTTTCTTT. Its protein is CASSPRQGPRGTEAFF.

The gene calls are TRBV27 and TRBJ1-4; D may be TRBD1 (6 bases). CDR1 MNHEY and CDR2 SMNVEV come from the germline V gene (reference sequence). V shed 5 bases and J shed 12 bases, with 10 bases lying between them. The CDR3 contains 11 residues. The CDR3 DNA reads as TGTGCCAGCAGTAAACAGGGTGAACTGTTTTTT. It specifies CASSKQGELFF.

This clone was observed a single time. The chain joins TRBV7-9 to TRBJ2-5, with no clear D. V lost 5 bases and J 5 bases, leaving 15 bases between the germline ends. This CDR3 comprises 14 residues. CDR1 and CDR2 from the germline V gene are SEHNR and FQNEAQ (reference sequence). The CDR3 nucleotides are TGTGCCAGCAGCAACCCTCAAATGGGCGAGACCCAGTACTTC. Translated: CASSNPQMGETQYF. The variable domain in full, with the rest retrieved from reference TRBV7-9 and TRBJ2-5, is DTGVSQNPRHKITKRGQNVTFRCDPISEHNRLYWYRQTLGQGPEFLTYFQNEAQLEKSRLLSDRFSAERPKGSFSTLEIQRTEQGDSAMYLCASSNPQMGETQYFGPGTRLLVL.

The CDR3, as DNA: TGTGCCAGCACCCAACCGGGACTAGCGGGAGGCACAGATACGCAGTATTTT. Translation: CASTQPGLAGGTDTQYF. The genes are TRBV27 and TRBJ2-3; 14 bases are a match to TRBD2. V dropped 7 bases and J dropped 1; count of bases not matched to a gene: 7. CDR3 length equals 17 residues. CDR1 and CDR2 from the germline V gene are MNHEY and SMNVEV (reference sequence).